The sequence of this TCR beta chain was determined in a study of T cells in narcolepsy (dated 2018 in TCRdb). General notes on the study: Healthy control donors were enrolled in the study alongside patients who had narcolepsy type 1 or type 2 (NT1, NT2). Autoreactive T cells targeting hypocretin neuron self-antigens (hypocretin, TRIB2) were sought in narcolepsy patients, and TCR Vbeta sequencing was used to track clonotypes in blood and CSF.

For TCR Vbeta sequencing, memory CD4+ T cells were sorted ex vivo from the peripheral blood of narcolepsy patients and healthy controls. The library relied on the immunoSEQ multiplex PCR assay. In its TCRdb copy, this immuneACCESS table keeps in-frame sequences only and misses some clones. Where compared with another copy, unresolved V genes explain less than half of these, and the others have no known cause. Within this sample are fewer than 40,000 clones, with about 84% of them counted one time only. Of the sample, 0.95% to 1.5% falls within the top ten clones. Notes on this clone: Its antigen is not yet known. The sample holds no much larger clone one base away, and base qualities are not on file.

Overall study results and their limits: No sequences matching autoreactive T cell clones were present in some of the blood memory CD4+ repertoires from patients and controls. According to the report, autoreactive clonotypes were detected serially in the blood of the same patients and of different patients, but not in healthy controls. Numbers of sequenced blood memory CD4+ clonotypes were comparable, averaging around 40,000 in patients and about 30,000 in controls. Plots comparing CSF and blood CD4+ T cell clonotypes from the same patient highlighted HCRT-specific and TRIB2-specific autoreactive clonotypes.

This clonotype was obtained from a human donor with narcolepsy. The sequenced sample consisted of CD45RA- memory CD4+ T cells from PBMCs. The cell subset or site label for this specimen denotes: memory T cells sorted ex vivo from peripheral blood.

Read as DNA, the sequence is TGCGCCAGCAGGGGAGTGGGGCCCTATGGCTACACCTTC. Its translation is CASRGVGPYGYTF. In this chain, TRBV5-1 is recombined with TRBJ1-2; TRBD1 could be the D gene, as 5 bases match. V and J lose 5 bases and 4 bases, and a span of 12 bases separates them. The CDR3 sequence holds 13 residues, the cysteine and phenylalanine included. Just CDR3 DNA is preserved here, 39 bases in frame from base 1. CDR1 SGHRS and CDR2 YFSETQ were looked up in the germline V gene.